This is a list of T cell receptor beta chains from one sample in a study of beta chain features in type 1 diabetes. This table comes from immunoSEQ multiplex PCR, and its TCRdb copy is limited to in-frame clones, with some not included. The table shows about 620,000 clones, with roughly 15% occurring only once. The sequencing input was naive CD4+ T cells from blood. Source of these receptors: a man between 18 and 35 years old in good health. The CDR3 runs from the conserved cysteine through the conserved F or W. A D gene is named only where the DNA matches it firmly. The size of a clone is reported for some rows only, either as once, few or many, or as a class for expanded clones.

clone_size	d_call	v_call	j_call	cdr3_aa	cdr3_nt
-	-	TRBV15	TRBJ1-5	CATSRDVDGSNQPQHF	TGTGCCACCAGCCGGGATGTGGACGGTAGCAATCAGCCCCAGCATTTT
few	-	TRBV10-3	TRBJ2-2	CAIDAMNTGELFF	TGTGCCATCGACGCCATGAACACCGGGGAGCTGTTTTTT
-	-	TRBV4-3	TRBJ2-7	CASSQVGTKSYEQYF	TGCGCCAGCAGCCAAGTAGGCACGAAATCCTACGAGCAGTACTTC
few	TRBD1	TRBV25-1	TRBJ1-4	CASTATGGGEKLFF	TGTGCCAGCACCGCGACAGGGGGAGGCGAAAAACTGTTTTTT
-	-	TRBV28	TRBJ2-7	CASSLLGAGVTYEQYF	TGTGCCAGCAGTTTATTAGGGGCAGGGGTCACCTACGAGCAGTACTTC
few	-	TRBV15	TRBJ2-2	CATSSDRTGGNTGELFF	TGTGCCACCAGCAGCGATAGGACGGGTGGGAACACCGGGGAGCTGTTTTTT
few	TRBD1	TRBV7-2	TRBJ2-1	CASSSKTGRSYNEQFF	TGTGCCAGCAGCTCCAAGACAGGGCGGTCCTACAATGAGCAGTTCTTC
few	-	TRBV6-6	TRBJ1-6	CASSYGAIRNSPLHF	TGTGCCAGCAGTTACGGGGCCATAAGGAATTCACCCCTCCACTTT
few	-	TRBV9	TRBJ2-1	CASSQNLFREQFF	TGTGCCAGCAGCCAAAACTTGTTCCGTGAGCAGTTCTTC
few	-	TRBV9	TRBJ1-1	CASSLGQNTEAFF	TGTGCCAGCAGCCTGGGACAGAACACTGAAGCTTTCTTT
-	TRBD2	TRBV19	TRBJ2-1	CASSIGGTSEARQFF	TGTGCCAGTAGTATAGGCGGGACTAGCGAGGCCCGGCAGTTCTTC
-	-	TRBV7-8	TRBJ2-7	CASSPGTSGEQYF	TGTGCCAGCAGCCCGGGGACTTCGGGGGAGCAGTACTTC
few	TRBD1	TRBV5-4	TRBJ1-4	CASSLRQGSNEKLFF	TGTGCCAGCAGCTTAAGACAGGGCTCTAATGAAAAACTGTTTTTT
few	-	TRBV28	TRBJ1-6	CASIPGLGTGNSPLHF	TGTGCCAGCATCCCCGGATTGGGAACCGGGAATTCACCCCTCCACTTT
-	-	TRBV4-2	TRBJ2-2	CASSWEAGNTGELFF	TGTGCCAGCAGCTGGGAGGCAGGGAACACCGGGGAGCTGTTTTTT
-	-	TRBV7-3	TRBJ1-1	CASSHPGETEAFF	TGTGCCAGCAGCCATCCAGGGGAGACTGAAGCTTTCTTT
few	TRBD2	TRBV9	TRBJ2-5	CASSVGLAGGKETQYF	TGTGCCAGCAGCGTCGGACTAGCGGGGGGAAAAGAGACCCAGTACTTC
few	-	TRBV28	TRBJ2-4	CASSLVRGGQWSKNIQYF	TGTGCCAGCAGTTTAGTTCGGGGTGGGCAATGGTCCAAAAACATTCAGTACTTC
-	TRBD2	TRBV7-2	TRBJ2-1	CASSPRDYPVVQFF	TGTGCCAGCAGCCCCCGGGACTATCCAGTAGTGCAGTTCTTC
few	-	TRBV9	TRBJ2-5	CASSVANSRGPQETQYF	TGTGCCAGCAGCGTAGCTAACAGCCGAGGGCCTCAAGAGACCCAGTACTTC
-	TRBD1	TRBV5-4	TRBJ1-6	CASSTPGTGDSPLHF	TGTGCCAGCAGCACCCCCGGGACAGGGGATTCACCCCTCCACTTT
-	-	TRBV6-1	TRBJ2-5	CASNTRGGLETQYF	TGTGCCAGCAACACAAGGGGGGGCCTAGAGACCCAGTACTTC
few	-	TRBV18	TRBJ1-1	CASSPQDTEAFF	TGTGCCAGCTCCCCCCAAGACACTGAAGCTTTCTTT
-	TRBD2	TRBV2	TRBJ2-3	CASSNSGRVRTDTQYF	TGTGCCAGCAGTAATAGCGGGAGGGTCCGCACAGATACGCAGTATTTT
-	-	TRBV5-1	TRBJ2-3	CASSSGRSTSTDTQYF	TGCGCCAGCAGCTCGGGACGGAGTACTAGCACAGATACGCAGTATTTT
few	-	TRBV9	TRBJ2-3	CASSSARWGDTQYF	TGTGCCAGCAGCTCCGCCCGATGGGGGGATACGCAGTATTTT
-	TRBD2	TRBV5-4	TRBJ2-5	CASSLAGGQETQYF	TGTGCCAGCAGCTTAGCCGGGGGGCAAGAGACCCAGTACTTC
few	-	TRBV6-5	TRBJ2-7	CASSYSRSSYEQYF	TGTGCCAGCAGTTACTCGAGGAGCTCCTACGAGCAGTACTTC
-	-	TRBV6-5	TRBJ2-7	CASSYGGMGSYEQYF	TGTGCCAGCAGTTACGGGGGTATGGGTTCCTACGAGCAGTACTTC
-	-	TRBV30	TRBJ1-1	CAWSRVGAEAFF	TGTGCCTGGAGTAGGGTTGGGGCTGAAGCTTTCTTT
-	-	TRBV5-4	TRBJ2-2	CASSSDRLSNTGELFF	TGTGCCAGCAGCTCAGACAGGTTGTCGAACACCGGGGAGCTGTTTTTT
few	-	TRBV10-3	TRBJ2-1	CAISESLKQGHEQFF	TGTGCCATCAGTGAGTCGTTAAAACAGGGCCATGAGCAGTTCTTC
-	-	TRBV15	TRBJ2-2	CATSRVVGELFF	TGTGCCACCAGCAGAGTTGTGGGGGAGCTGTTTTTT
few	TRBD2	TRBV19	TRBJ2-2	CASSIGLAGVFANTGELFF	TGTGCCAGTAGTATCGGACTAGCGGGAGTATTCGCGAACACCGGGGAGCTGTTTTTT
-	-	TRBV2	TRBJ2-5	CASNSKETQYF	TGTGCCAGCAATTCAAAAGAGACCCAGTACTTC
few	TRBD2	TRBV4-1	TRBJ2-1	CASRPPGLAGNNEQFF	TGCGCCAGCAGGCCTCCGGGACTAGCGGGAAACAATGAGCAGTTCTTC
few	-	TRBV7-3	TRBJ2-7	CASSLMPLPAYEQYF	TGTGCCAGCAGCTTAATGCCGCTTCCGGCCTACGAGCAGTACTTC
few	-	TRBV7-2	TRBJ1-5	CASSLTDSYNQPQHF	TGTGCCAGCAGCTTAACCGACAGCTACAATCAGCCCCAGCATTTT
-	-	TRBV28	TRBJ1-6	CASSLTGQTNSPLHF	TGTGCCAGCAGTTTAACGGGACAAACTAATTCACCCCTCCACTTT
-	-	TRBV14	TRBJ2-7	CASSLGGLGPYEQYF	TGTGCCAGCAGCCTGGGGGGGCTAGGACCCTACGAGCAGTACTTC
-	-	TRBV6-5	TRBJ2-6	CASSYRLNSGANILTF	TGTGCCAGCAGTTACCGACTTAATTCTGGGGCCAACATCCTGACTTTC
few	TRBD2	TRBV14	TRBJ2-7	CASSQEGLAEYEQYF	TGTGCCAGCAGCCAAGAGGGACTAGCCGAATACGAGCAGTACTTC
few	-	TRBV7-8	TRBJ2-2	CASSSMPRKNTGELFF	TGTGCCAGCAGCTCCATGCCCAGGAAGAACACCGGGGAGCTGTTTTTT
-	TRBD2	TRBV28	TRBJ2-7	CASSLELAGLSYEQYF	TGTGCCAGCAGTCTTGAGCTAGCGGGACTCTCCTACGAGCAGTACTTC
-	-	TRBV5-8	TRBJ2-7	CASSPGRDEQYF	TGTGCCAGCAGCCCGGGTAGGGACGAGCAGTACTTC
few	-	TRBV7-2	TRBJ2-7	CASSLLAEPYEQYF	TGTGCCAGCAGCTTATTGGCGGAACCCTACGAGCAGTACTTC
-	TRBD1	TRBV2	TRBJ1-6	CATRGTGAYNSPLHF	TGTGCCACTAGGGGGACAGGGGCATATAATTCACCCCTCCACTTT
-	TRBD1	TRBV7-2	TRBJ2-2	CASSGTGVGTGELFF	TGTGCCAGCAGCGGGACAGGGGTCGGCACCGGGGAGCTGTTTTTT
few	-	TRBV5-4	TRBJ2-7	CASSYNAGAPRAYEQYF	TGTGCCAGCAGCTACAATGCCGGGGCCCCGAGGGCCTACGAGCAGTACTTC
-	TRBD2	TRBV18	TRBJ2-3	CASSPGLADTDTQYF	TGTGCCAGCTCACCGGGACTAGCGGACACAGATACGCAGTATTTT
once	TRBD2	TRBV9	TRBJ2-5	CASSVAGPAGGETQYF	TGTGCCAGCAGCGTCGCAGGCCCTGCGGGGGGAGAGACCCAGTACTTC
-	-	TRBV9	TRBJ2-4	CASSVDGLAKNIQYF	TGTGCCAGCAGCGTAGATGGATTAGCCAAAAACATTCAGTACTTC
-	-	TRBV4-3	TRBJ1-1	CASSQVAPLNTEAFF	TGCGCCAGCAGCCAAGTCGCTCCCCTGAACACTGAAGCTTTCTTT